What follows are 14 T cell receptor beta chains derived from one specimen sequenced in a study of naive CD8 T cells in extremely preterm neonates. Study findings and constraints: Compared with older groups, preterm CDR3s were shorter, with fewer N additions and less trimming.

Extremely preterm deliveries at about 23-27 weeks of gestation provided the preterm samples. No antigen has been assigned to these receptors. TCRdb's copy holds only in-frame clones and misses some; the assay was immunoSEQ multiplex PCR. Among around 25,000 clones listed, 88% were seen once. Sequenced sample: naive CD8+ T cells from cord blood. The receptors here all came from a boy who was born preterm.

The chain combines TRBV4-2 with TRBJ1-5; D is possibly TRBD1 (5 bases). Trimming left V 0 bases short and J 2 bases short, with 8 bases between. This CDR3 region has 15 residues. The germline V gene has CDR1 LGHNA and CDR2 YNFKEQ. The CDR3 DNA reads as TGTGCCAGCAGCCAAGATACGGGGGGCAATCAGCCCCAGCATTTT. Its protein is CASSQDTGGNQPQHF.

The rearrangement uses TRBV6-1 and TRBJ2-7, with TRBD2 matching 9 bases. The V gene's germline CDR1 is MNHNS and CDR2 SASEGT. This CDR3 spans 13 amino acids. Trimming removed 3 bases from V and 3 bases from J; junction bases left unmatched: 0. CDR3 sequence reads: CASSERGGYEQYF. The DNA for the CDR3 is TGTGCCAGCAGTGAGCGGGGGGGCTACGAGCAGTACTTC.

The DNA of the CDR3 is TGTGCCAGCAAGGGGGGCGTAGAAAAACTGTTTTTT. The encoded protein is CASKGGVEKLFF. This sequence joins TRBV2 and TRBJ1-4; the D gene is possibly TRBD1 (6 bases). V lost 7 bases to trimming and J lost 8 bases, with 11 bases between them. CDR3 length: 12 amino acids. CDR1 and CDR2 (germline): SNHLY, FYNNEI.

This chain uses TRBV10-2 with TRBJ2-3, with TRBD2 matching 13 bases. Germline loops: CDR1 WSHSY, CDR2 SAAADI. This CDR3 is built from 16 residues. V shed 2 bases and J 1 base; nucleotides not matched to a gene: 0. The CDR3 loop is CASSEGLAGGTDTQYF. The DNA for the CDR3 is TGCGCCAGCAGTGAGGGACTAGCGGGGGGCACAGATACGCAGTATTTT.

V is TRBV10-3 and J is TRBJ1-1; D possibly corresponds to TRBD1 (5 bases). This CDR3 comprises 12 residues. The ends were cut back, 4 bases at V and 2 bases at J, with 5 bases in the middle. Germline V gives CDR1 ENHRY, CDR2 SYGVKD. CDR3 in DNA: TGTGCCATCAGTGGGGACAACACTGAAGCTTTCTTT. This gives the protein CAISGDNTEAFF.

This sequence joins TRBV4-3 and TRBJ1-2, with 10 bases matching TRBD1. CDR1 is LGHNA, CDR2 YSLEER, per germline. Losses at the gene ends were 0 bases for V and 4 bases for J; bases not matched to a gene: 8. The CDR3 is 17 residues long. CDR3 coding DNA: TGCGCCAGCAGCCAAGACCACCCGGGACAGGGGCTCTATGGCTACACCTTC. Translation gives CASSQDHPGQGLYGYTF.

This sequence joins TRBV19 and TRBJ2-1; a weak D match, TRBD1 (6 bases). The germline V and J ends were trimmed by 3 bases and 4 bases, with 7 bases remaining between them. Looked up from germline, CDR1 is LNHDA and CDR2 is SQIVND (reference sequence). The CDR3 covers 13 residues. CDR3: CASSMGTYNEQFF. The CDR3 nucleotides read TGTGCCAGTAGTATGGGGACATACAATGAGCAGTTCTTC.

This chain uses TRBV19 with TRBJ1-2, with a weak D call TRBD1 (6 bases). V was pared by 2 bases and J by 5 bases, with 18 bases between. Germline V gene sequence: CDR1 LNHDA, CDR2 SQIVND (reference sequence). This CDR3 is built from 16 residues. In DNA form, the CDR3 reads TGTGCCAGTAGTATAAAAAGACATGGGGGCTTTTATGGCTACACCTTC. It codes for CASSIKRHGGFYGYTF.

The V call is TRBV27, the J call TRBJ1-1, with 10 bases fitting TRBD1. V lost 5 bases to trimming and J lost 3 bases; unmatched junction nucleotides: 0. The CDR3 loop spans 13 amino acids. The germline V gene has CDR1 MNHEY and CDR2 SMNVEV (reference sequence). The CDR3 loop is CASSGQGDTEAFF. The DNA for the CDR3 is TGTGCCAGCAGTGGACAGGGGGACACTGAAGCTTTCTTT.

V usage is TRBV6-1 and J usage is TRBJ1-2; 8 bases are a match to TRBD1. The V segment lost 5 bases and the J segment 7 bases; nucleotides outside the gene matches: 6. The CDR3 runs 13 residues. Looked up from germline, CDR1 is MNHNS and CDR2 is SASEGT. The CDR3 protein is CASSIGTGFGYTF. DNA of the CDR3: TGTGCCAGCAGTATCGGGACAGGCTTTGGCTACACCTTC.

The genes are TRBV7-2 and TRBJ2-5; 7 bases agree with TRBD2. The CDR3 loop spans 13 amino acids. Germline V lookup: CDR1 SGHTA, CDR2 FQGNSA. Unmatched junction bases numbered 4, after V lost 5 bases and J lost 4 bases. The CDR3 is CASSARLAETQYF. As DNA, the CDR3 is TGTGCCAGCAGCGCCAGACTAGCAGAGACCCAGTACTTC.

The chain combines TRBV6-5 with TRBJ1-1; 8 bases map to TRBD1. CDR3 length: 14 residues. Germline V CDR1 and CDR2: MNHEY, SVGAGI. V lost 2 bases to trimming and J lost 1 base; unmatched junction nucleotides: 0. The CDR3, as DNA: TGTGCCAGCAGTTACGGGACAGGGAACACTGAAGCTTTCTTT. This codes for CASSYGTGNTEAFF.

The rearrangement joins TRBV21-1 to TRBJ1-1; the table assigns TRBD1, which was not confirmed against the DNA. TRBV21-1 is listed as a pseudogene. CDR3 length: 13 amino acids. In nucleotides, the CDR3 is TGTGCCAGCAGCAAAAAACAGGACACTGAAGCTTTCTTT. Encoded protein: CASSKKQDTEAFF.

The chain is built from TRBV29-1 and TRBJ1-2; D is perhaps TRBD1 (6 bases). This CDR3 comprises 13 residues. The germline V gene has CDR1 SQVTM and CDR2 ANQGSEA. The V end lost 7 bases, the J end lost 3 bases, and 15 bases lay between the germline ends. In nucleotides, the CDR3 is TGCAGCGCAGACCCCAGGGGAGACTATGGCTACACCTTC. The encoded protein is CSADPRGDYGYTF.